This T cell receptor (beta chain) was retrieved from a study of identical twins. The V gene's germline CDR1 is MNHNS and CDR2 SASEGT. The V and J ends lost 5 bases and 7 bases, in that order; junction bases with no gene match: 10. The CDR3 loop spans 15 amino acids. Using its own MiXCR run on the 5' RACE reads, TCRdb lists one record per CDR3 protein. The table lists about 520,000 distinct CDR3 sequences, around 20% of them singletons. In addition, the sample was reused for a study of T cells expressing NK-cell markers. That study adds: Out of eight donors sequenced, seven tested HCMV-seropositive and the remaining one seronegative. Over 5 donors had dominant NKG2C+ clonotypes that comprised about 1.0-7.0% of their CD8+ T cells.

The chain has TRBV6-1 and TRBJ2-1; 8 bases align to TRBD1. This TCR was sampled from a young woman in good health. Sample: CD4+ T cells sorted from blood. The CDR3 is CASSPPSTGVNEQFF. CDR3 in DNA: TGTGCCAGCAGTCCCCCATCGACAGGGGTAAATGAGCAGTTCTTC.